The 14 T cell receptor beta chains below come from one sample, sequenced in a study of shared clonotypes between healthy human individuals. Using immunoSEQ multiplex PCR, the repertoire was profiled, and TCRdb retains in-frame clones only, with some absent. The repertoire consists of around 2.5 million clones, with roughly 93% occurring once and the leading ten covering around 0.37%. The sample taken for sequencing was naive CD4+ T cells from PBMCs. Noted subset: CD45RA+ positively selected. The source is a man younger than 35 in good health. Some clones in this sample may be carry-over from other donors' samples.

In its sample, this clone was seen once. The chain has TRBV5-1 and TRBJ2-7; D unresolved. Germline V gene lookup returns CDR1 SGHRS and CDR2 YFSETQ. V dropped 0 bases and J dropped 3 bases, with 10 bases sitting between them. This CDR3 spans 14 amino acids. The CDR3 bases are TGCGCCAGCAGCTTGGCGGGTAGTCTCTACGAGCAGTACTTC. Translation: CASSLAGSLYEQYF.

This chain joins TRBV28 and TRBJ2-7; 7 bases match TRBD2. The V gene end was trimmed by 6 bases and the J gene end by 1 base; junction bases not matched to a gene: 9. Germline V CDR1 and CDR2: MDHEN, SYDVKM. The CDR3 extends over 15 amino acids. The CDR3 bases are TGTGCCAGCAGGCACGGGGCGGGGGAGTCCTACGAGCAGTACTTC. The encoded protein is CASRHGAGESYEQYF.

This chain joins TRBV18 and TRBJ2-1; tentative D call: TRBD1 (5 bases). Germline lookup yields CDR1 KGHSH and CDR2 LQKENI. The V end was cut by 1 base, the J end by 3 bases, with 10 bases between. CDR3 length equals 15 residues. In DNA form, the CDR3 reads TGTGCCAGCTCACCACTGAGCCAGGGCTACAATGAGCAGTTCTTC. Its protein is CASSPLSQGYNEQFF.

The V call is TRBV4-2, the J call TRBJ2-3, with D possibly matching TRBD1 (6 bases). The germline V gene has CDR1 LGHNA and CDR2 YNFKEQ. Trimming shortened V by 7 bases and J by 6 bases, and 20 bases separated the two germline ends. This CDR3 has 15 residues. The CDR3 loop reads CASTPGDTVSDTQYF. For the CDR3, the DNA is TGTGCCAGCACCCCCGGGGACACTGTGTCGGATACGCAGTATTTT.

Here the CDR3 DNA reads TGTGCCTGGTCCAAAGGCATTGGCGAGCAGTACTTC. Residues: CAWSKGIGEQYF. The chain uses TRBV30 and TRBJ2-7; D ambiguous. V gave up 5 bases and J gave up 6 bases, with 14 bases separating them. The CDR3 runs to 12 residues. CDR1 is GTSNPN, CDR2 SVGIG, per germline (reference sequence). Looking up the rest from reference TRBV30 and TRBJ2-7 gives the full variable domain: SQTIHQWPATLVQPVGSPLSLECTVEGTSNPNLYWYRQAAGRGLQLLFYSVGIGQISSEVPQNLSASRPQDRQFILSSKKLLLSDSGFYLCAWSKGIGEQYFGPGTRLTVT.

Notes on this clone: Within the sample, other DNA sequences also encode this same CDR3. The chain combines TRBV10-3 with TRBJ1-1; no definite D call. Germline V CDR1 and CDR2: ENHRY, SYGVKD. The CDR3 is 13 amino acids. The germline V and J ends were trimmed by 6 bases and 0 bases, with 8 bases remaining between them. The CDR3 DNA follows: TGTGCCATCAGCTACGGCCTGAACACTGAAGCTTTCTTT. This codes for CAISYGLNTEAFF.

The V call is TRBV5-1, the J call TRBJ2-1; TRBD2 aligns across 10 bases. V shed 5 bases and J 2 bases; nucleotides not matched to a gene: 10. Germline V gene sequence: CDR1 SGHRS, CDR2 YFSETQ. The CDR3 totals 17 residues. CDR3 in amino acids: CASSFAPSGSPYNEQFF. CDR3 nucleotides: TGCGCCAGCAGTTTCGCTCCTAGCGGGAGTCCCTACAATGAGCAGTTCTTC.

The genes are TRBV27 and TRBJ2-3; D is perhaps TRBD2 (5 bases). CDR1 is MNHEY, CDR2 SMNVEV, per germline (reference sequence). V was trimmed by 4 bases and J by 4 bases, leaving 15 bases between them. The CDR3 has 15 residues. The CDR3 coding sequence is TGTGCCAGCAGTTCGTATCAAGAGAGGGCAGATACGCAGTATTTT. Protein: CASSSYQERADTQYF.

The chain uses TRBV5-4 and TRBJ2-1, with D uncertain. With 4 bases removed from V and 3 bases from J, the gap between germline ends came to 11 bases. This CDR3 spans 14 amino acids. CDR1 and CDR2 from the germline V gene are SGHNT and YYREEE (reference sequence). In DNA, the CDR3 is TGTGCCAGCAGCGCAGTGGGTTACTACAATGAGCAGTTCTTC. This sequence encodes CASSAVGYYNEQFF.

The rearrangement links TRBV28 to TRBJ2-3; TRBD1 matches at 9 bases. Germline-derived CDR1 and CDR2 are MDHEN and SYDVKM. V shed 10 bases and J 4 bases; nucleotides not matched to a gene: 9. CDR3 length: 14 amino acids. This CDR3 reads CAIIGTGPPDTQYF. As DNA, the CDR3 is TGTGCCATCATAGGGACAGGGCCCCCAGATACGCAGTATTTT.

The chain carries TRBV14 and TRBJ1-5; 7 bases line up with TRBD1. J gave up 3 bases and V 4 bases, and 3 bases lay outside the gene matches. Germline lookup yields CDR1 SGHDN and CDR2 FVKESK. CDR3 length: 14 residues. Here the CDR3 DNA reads TGTGCCAGCAGCCCAGGGGGGGACAATCAGCCCCAGCATTTT. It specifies CASSPGGDNQPQHF.

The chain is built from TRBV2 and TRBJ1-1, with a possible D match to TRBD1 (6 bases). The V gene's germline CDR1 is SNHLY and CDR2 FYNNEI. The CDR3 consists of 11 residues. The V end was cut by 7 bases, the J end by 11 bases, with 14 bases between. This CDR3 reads CASTPGHRAFF. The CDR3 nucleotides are TGTGCCAGCACTCCGGGACATCGGGCTTTCTTT.

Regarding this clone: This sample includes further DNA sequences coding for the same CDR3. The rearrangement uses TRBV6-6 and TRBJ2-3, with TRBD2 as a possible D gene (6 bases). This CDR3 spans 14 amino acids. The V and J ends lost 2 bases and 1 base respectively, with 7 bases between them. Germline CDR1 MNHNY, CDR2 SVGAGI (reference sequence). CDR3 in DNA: TGTGCCAGCAGTTACGCGGGGCGCACAGATACGCAGTATTTT. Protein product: CASSYAGRTDTQYF.

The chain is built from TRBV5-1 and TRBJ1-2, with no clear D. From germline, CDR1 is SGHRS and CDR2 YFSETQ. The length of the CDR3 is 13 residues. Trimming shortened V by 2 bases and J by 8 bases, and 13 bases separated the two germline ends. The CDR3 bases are TGCGCCAGCAGCTTAATCGGGGAAAGAGGCTACACCTTC. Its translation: CASSLIGERGYTF.